Given below is one T cell receptor beta chain in context. These data come from a study of CD8+ T cells in alopecia areata. cDNA reverse transcribed from extracted RNA served as the sequencing template. Here immunoSEQ multiplex PCR was the method, and the copy in TCRdb shows in-frame clones only, minus some. This table holds about 64,000 clones, roughly 45% found once. The CDR3 has 13 amino acids. CDR1 is MRHNA, CDR2 SNTAGT, per germline. Between the trimmed V and J ends, which lost 6 bases and 2 bases, there was a span of 9 bases. The sample taken for sequencing was NKG2D-low CD8+ T cells sorted from blood. The V gene is TRBV6-4, the J gene TRBJ2-3, with D perhaps matching TRBD1 (6 bases). The sequence derives from a human donor with alopecia areata. CDR3 sequence reads: CASSTGSTDTQYF. The CDR3 DNA sequence: TGTGCCAGCAGCACAGGGTCCACAGATACGCAGTATTTT.